In its sample, the clone carrying this T cell receptor delta chain was seen a few times. What it binds is unknown. This sample was taken from a study of Vδ1+ human thymocytes. Study-wide results and limits: Unlike peripheral blood Vdelta1+ controls, thymic delta-chain sequences included approximately 20% Vdelta2 and few Vdelta3. Thymic TRG and TRD repertoires appeared highly polyclonal, with Gaussian CDR3 length distributions.

The template was reverse-transcribed extracted RNA. Pooled V-gene forward primers with one constant-region reverse primer generated the CDR3 amplicons by multiplex PCR. TCRdb re-called clones from the multiplex PCR reads via CATT. The repertoire has tens of thousands of delta-chain clones, 15% of them found once; the top ten carry 0.5%. Germline assignment: CDR1 TSWWSYY and CDR2 QGS. V lost 0 bases and J lost 6; bases outside the gene matches: 27. The CDR3 is 22 residues long. V usage is TRDV1 and J usage is TRDJ1; 8 bases agree with TRDD3. Sequencing was done on a sample of Vdelta1+ gamma-delta thymocytes from the thymus. The subset was: FACS-sorted CD3+ TCRalphabeta- TCRVdelta1+ TCRVdelta2- thymocytes. This clonotype originated in a boy younger than two who had congenital heart surgery. CDR3 residues: CALGELSTYEGTGGPSLYKLIF. For the CDR3, the DNA is TGTGCTCTTGGGGAACTCAGTACCTACGAGGGGACTGGGGGTCCTTCCCTTTATAAACTCATCTTT.